The 31 T cell receptor beta chains below all came from one sample that was sequenced in a study of regulatory T cells in long-lasting Graves disease (dated by TCRdb to the early 2020s). The intended sense of this specimen's time point label: newly diagnosed GD, antithyroid drugs for less than 3 months. For both TCR sequencing and RNA sequencing, RNA was extracted from PBMCs using TRIzol. The library was made by multiplex PCR. The sequencing machine was an Illumina HiSeq 4000. CDR3 regions were amplified by Arm-PCR with iRepertoire HTBI primers to construct TCR beta libraries. The public reads were run again by TCRdb, first through fastp at Q25 and then through MiXCR, and only productive beta chains were kept. Each record represents a unique CDR3 protein, reported with the most common genes and DNA among its rows. The sample profile shows about 540,000 distinct CDR3 sequences; roughly 13% of them were found once. The top ten hold roughly 9.7% of the sample.

This sample also appeared in a second study, on T cells in Graves' hyperthyroidism and ophthalmopathy.

The material sequenced was peripheral blood mononuclear cells (PBMCs), taken at new diagnosis, from a patient treated with antithyroid drugs. These receptors originate from a young man with Graves disease. Donor details come from another sample of the same person, matched by shared clones.

The rearrangement uses TRBV12-3 or TRBV12-4 and TRBJ1-5, with 12 bases aligning to TRBD1. J lost 6 bases, V lost 6 bases, and 9 bases had no gene match. The CDR3 loop spans 16 amino acids. In nucleotides, the CDR3 is TGTGCCAGCAGAACCTCCGGGACAGGGGGCCGTCAGCCCCAGCATTTT. Encoded protein: CASRTSGTGGRQPQHF.

A few counts support this clonotype. The V gene is TRBV6-1, the J gene TRBJ2-3, with D possibly matching TRBD1 (6 bases). Between the trimmed V and J ends, which lost 4 bases and 6 bases, there was a span of 11 bases. This CDR3 spans 13 amino acids. Germline CDR1 MNHNS, CDR2 SASEGT. DNA of the CDR3: TGTGCCAGCAGTGCAGGGGCTCCGGATACGCAGTATTTT. This sequence encodes CASSAGAPDTQYF.

This clonotype was counted many times. The chain links TRBV20-1 to TRBJ2-1; TRBD2 matches 15 bases. There are 14 residues in the CDR3. The J segment lost 10 bases and the V segment lost 6 bases, leaving 7 bases of the junction unmatched. Germline lookup yields CDR1 DFQATT and CDR2 SNEGSKA (reference sequence). CDR3 sequence: CSAKGLAGGGEQFF. The CDR3, as DNA: TGCAGTGCAAAGGGACTAGCGGGAGGAGGGGAGCAGTTCTTC.

This clonotype was found a few times. The V gene is TRBV7-8, the J gene TRBJ2-7; D is perhaps TRBD1 or TRBD2 (5 bases each). The germline V gene encodes CDR1 SGHVS and CDR2 FQNEAQ. Trimming stripped 3 bases from V and 0 bases from J, with 12 bases between. The CDR3 length is 15 residues. The CDR3 coding sequence is TGTGCCAGCAGCTTGAGTCGGGACGGCTCCTACGAGCAGTACTTC. This encodes CASSLSRDGSYEQYF.

The sample holds many counts of this clonotype. The chain combines TRBV11-2 with TRBJ2-5; D is ambiguous. V was pared by 10 bases and J by 2 bases, with 14 bases between. This CDR3 has 13 amino acids. Germline V gene lookup returns CDR1 SGHAT and CDR2 FQNNGV. CDR3 sequence reads: CATSKGGQETQYF. CDR3 coding DNA: TGTGCCACTTCTAAGGGTGGGCAAGAGACCCAGTACTTC. Combining the CDR3 with reference TRBV11-2 and TRBJ2-5 gives the whole variable domain EAGVAQSPRYKIIEKRQSVAFWCNPISGHATLYWYQQILGQGPKLLIQFQNNGVVDDSQLPKDRFSAERLKGVDSTLKIQPAKLEDSAVYLCATSKGGQETQYFGPGTRLLVL.

This clonotype was recorded at least ten times. V and J are TRBV6-1 and TRBJ2-1; no definite D call. This CDR3 has 11 residues. Per germline, CDR1 MNHNS and CDR2 SASEGT. V dropped 7 bases and J dropped 6 bases, with 7 bases sitting between them. The CDR3 loop is CASKFLNEQFF. CDR3 bases: TGTGCCAGCAAATTTCTCAATGAGCAGTTCTTC.

The J gene is TRBJ1-5, the V gene TRBV19; D is perhaps TRBD1 (5 bases). The CDR3 is made up of 15 amino acids. V was trimmed by 7 bases and J by 3 bases, leaving 16 bases between them. Per the germline V gene, CDR1 is LNHDA and CDR2 is SQIVND (reference sequence). CDR3 DNA: TGTGCCAGTACCCCCTCGGGGGGGGACAATCAGCCCCAGCATTTT. The encoded protein is CASTPSGGDNQPQHF.

In its sample, this clonotype was seen many times. The gene calls are TRBV3-1 and TRBJ1-4, with a weak D call TRBD1 (5 bases). The V gene's germline CDR1 is LGHDT and CDR2 YNNKEL (reference sequence). Trimming shortened V by 2 bases and J by 6 bases, and 16 bases separated the two germline ends. The CDR3 has 16 residues. The CDR3 DNA is TGTGCCAGCAGCCAAAGAAGGGCCGGGGGTGATGAAAAACTGTTTTTT. Encoded protein: CASSQRRAGGDEKLFF.

A few counts support this clonotype. This chain joins TRBV10-3 and TRBJ2-3; the D is unclear. Germline V gives CDR1 ENHRY, CDR2 SYGVKD. V gave up 6 bases and J gave up 0 bases, with 19 bases separating them. The CDR3 is made up of 17 amino acids. The CDR3 coding sequence is TGTGCCATCAGCGATGGGCTTCGTGGGAAAAGCACAGATACGCAGTATTTT. Translated, it gives CAISDGLRGKSTDTQYF.

This clonotype has at least ten counts. V is TRBV2 and J is TRBJ2-2; D possibly matches TRBD1 or TRBD2 (6 bases each). Germline CDR1 is SNHLY and CDR2 is FYNNEI. The CDR3 runs 14 residues. Trimming left V 7 bases short and J 1 base short, with 10 bases between. CDR3 protein: CASNRGRNTGELFF. In DNA form, the CDR3 reads TGTGCCAGCAATCGGGGGCGGAACACCGGGGAGCTGTTTTTT. Together with reference TRBV2 and TRBJ2-2, the CDR3 gives the full variable domain: EPEVTQTPSHQVTQMGQEVILRCVPISNHLYFYWYRQILGQKVEFLVSFYNNEISEKSEIFDDQFSVERPDGSNFTLKIRSTKLEDSAMYFCASNRGRNTGELFFGEGSRLTVL.

This clonotype was recorded at least ten times. This chain connects TRBV5-1 to TRBJ2-7; 13 positions agree with TRBD2. Germline CDR1 reads SGHRS; CDR2 reads YFSETQ. V was clipped by 3 bases and J by 5 bases; unmatched bases: 8. The CDR3 is 16 residues long. CDR3 in DNA: TGCGCCAGCAGCTCCGGACTAGCGGGAGCACTGGACGAGCAGTACTTC. Amino acid sequence: CASSSGLAGALDEQYF.

This clonotype was counted at least ten times. V gene TRBV6-5 combines with J gene TRBJ1-2, with D perhaps TRBD1 (6 bases). Germline CDR1 and CDR2: MNHEY and SVGAGI. With 4 bases removed from V and 5 bases from J, the gap between germline ends came to 14 bases. CDR3 length: 14 amino acids. The DNA of the CDR3 is TGTGCCAGCAGTTGGCGGGACACGGGTTATGGCTACACCTTC. It translates to CASSWRDTGYGYTF.

This clonotype was counted at least ten times. The chain recombines TRBV7-9 with TRBJ2-7, with D unclear. The CDR3 has 12 amino acids. Per the germline V gene, CDR1 is SEHNR and CDR2 is FQNEAQ (reference sequence). V dropped 5 bases and J dropped 3 bases, with 8 bases sitting between them. The CDR3 spells CASSKAYYEQYF. In DNA, the CDR3 is TGTGCCAGCAGCAAGGCCTACTACGAGCAGTACTTC.

This clonotype showed up many times. The chain has TRBV29-1 and TRBJ1-1; TRBD1 is a possible D gene (6 bases). Germline lookup yields CDR1 SQVTM and CDR2 ANQGSEA. The CDR3 consists of 13 residues. Trimming removed 7 bases from V and 4 bases from J, with 16 bases in between. The CDR3 coding sequence is TGCAGCGCAAACAGGGTAGAGGGCACTGAAGCTTTCTTT. Translated, it gives CSANRVEGTEAFF. The full variable domain, with the rest looked up from reference TRBV29-1 and TRBJ1-1, is SAVISQKPSRDICQRGTSLTIQCQVDSQVTMMFWYRQQPGQSLTLIATANQGSEATYESGFVIDKFPISRPNLTFSTLTVSNMSPEDSSIYLCSANRVEGTEAFFGQGTRLTVV.

Points on this clonotype: Given a much more abundant clone one base away, this may be a read error. The rearrangement joins TRBV7-9 to TRBJ1-1, with D unclear. The CDR3 sequence is 15 residues long. V was trimmed by 4 bases and J by 11 bases, leaving 23 bases between them. The V gene's germline CDR1 is SEHNR and CDR2 FQNEAQ (reference sequence). DNA of the CDR3: TGTGCCAGCAGCTCTTACACGAAGGCGGGTGTTGGGGCTTTCTTT. Amino acid sequence: CASSSYTKAGVGAFF.

CDR3 region: CASSPTGDPDTQYF. Here the CDR3 DNA reads TGTGCCAGCTCACCTACAGGGGATCCAGATACGCAGTATTTT. The chain links TRBV18 to TRBJ2-3; 7 bases fit TRBD1. Trimming removed 3 bases from V and 4 bases from J; junction bases left unmatched: 4. Germline values: CDR1 KGHSH, CDR2 LQKENI. The CDR3 is 14 residues long.

This clonotype was recorded at least ten times. The chain combines TRBV5-6 with TRBJ2-1; 10 bases align to TRBD1. The J segment lost 6 bases and the V segment lost 5 bases, leaving 14 bases of the junction unmatched. This CDR3 contains 17 residues. Germline CDR1 and CDR2: SGHDT and YYEEEE. As DNA, the CDR3 is TGTGCCAGCAGGGTCCGGGACAGGGGATTGAGACCCAATGAGCAGTTCTTC. Its protein product is CASRVRDRGLRPNEQFF.

The genes are TRBV4-1 and TRBJ1-3, with 9 bases matching TRBD1. V gave up 3 bases and J gave up 0 bases; unmatched junction bases: 3. Looked up from germline, CDR1 is MGHRA and CDR2 is YSYEKL. The CDR3 is made up of 16 amino acids. The DNA of the CDR3 is TGCGCCAGCAGCCAGATGGACAGGGGCTCTGGAAACACCATATATTTT. Its protein product is CASSQMDRGSGNTIYF.

This clonotype was recorded at least ten times. The CDR3 DNA reads TGCAGCGTGAACAGGGACAGCTCCTACGAGCAGTACTTC. The encoded protein is CSVNRDSSYEQYF. The rearrangement joins TRBV29-1 to TRBJ2-7; 7 bases are shared with TRBD1. CDR3 length: 13 amino acids. V gave up 6 bases and J gave up 0 bases; unmatched junction bases: 5. Germline loops: CDR1 SQVTM, CDR2 ANQGSEA.

At least ten counts were recorded for this clonotype. This chain links TRBV5-1 with TRBJ2-1; the D gene is possibly TRBD1 (5 bases). CDR1 and CDR2 (germline): SGHRS, YFSETQ. Trimming stripped 0 bases from V and 10 bases from J, with 20 bases between. The CDR3 length is 16 residues. CDR3 bases: TGCGCCAGCAGCTTGGTTTTAGGGGCCATGGGCGTGGAGCAGTTCTTC. It yields the protein CASSLVLGAMGVEQFF.

Ten or more counts support this clonotype. This chain uses TRBV20-1 with TRBJ2-3; tentative D call: TRBD2 (6 bases). Germline-derived CDR1 and CDR2 are DFQATT and SNEGSKA (reference sequence). This CDR3 spans 15 amino acids. V was trimmed by 3 bases and J by 0 bases, leaving 13 bases between them. CDR3 DNA: TGCAGTGCTAGGGGGACTTCGTCTAGCACAGATACGCAGTATTTT. Protein product: CSARGTSSSTDTQYF.

The genes are TRBV5-1 and TRBJ1-4; possible D gene TRBD1, 6 bases. The ends were cut back, 0 bases at V and 0 bases at J, with 21 bases in the middle. Per the germline V gene, CDR1 is SGHRS and CDR2 is YFSETQ. This CDR3 is built from 20 residues. CDR3 in DNA: TGCGCCAGCAGCTTGGCGCGCACAGGGTTCAGCGGTGCAACTAATGAAAAACTGTTTTTT. This encodes CASSLARTGFSGATNEKLFF.

This clonotype showed up many times. The J gene is TRBJ2-3, the V gene TRBV10-3; 10 bases align to TRBD2. CDR1 and CDR2 (germline): ENHRY, SYGVKD. This CDR3 is built from 19 residues. V gave up 0 bases and J gave up 1 base; unmatched junction bases: 10. The CDR3 loop reads CAISESRKGLAARTDTQYF. Here the CDR3 DNA reads TGTGCCATCAGTGAGTCCCGAAAAGGACTAGCGGCTCGCACAGATACGCAGTATTTT.

This chain connects TRBV6-6 to TRBJ2-1, with 12 bases lining up with TRBD2. Trimming took 0 bases from V and 7 from J; bases not matched to a gene: 10. The CDR3 has 18 residues. Germline V gene sequence: CDR1 MNHNY, CDR2 SVGAGI (reference sequence). The CDR3 region has the DNA TGTGCCAGCAGTTACTCGGGACTAGCGGGTCCTAACCGAAATGAGCAGTTCTTC. Its protein product is CASSYSGLAGPNRNEQFF.

This clonotype was found many times. This sequence joins TRBV11-2 and TRBJ2-7, with D possibly TRBD1 on 6 matching bases. Germline V gene sequence: CDR1 SGHAT, CDR2 FQNNGV. The ends were cut back, 2 bases at V and 3 bases at J, with 17 bases in the middle. The CDR3 contains 16 residues. CDR3 region: CASSLISRQDGYEQYF. The CDR3 nucleotides are TGTGCCAGCAGCTTAATCTCGAGACAGGACGGCTACGAGCAGTACTTC. The entire variable domain, with the rest obtained from reference TRBV11-2 and TRBJ2-7, is as follows: EAGVAQSPRYKIIEKRQSVAFWCNPISGHATLYWYQQILGQGPKLLIQFQNNGVVDDSQLPKDRFSAERLKGVDSTLKIQPAKLEDSAVYLCASSLISRQDGYEQYFGPGTRLTVT.

This clonotype was seen more than once but under ten times. This chain's CDR3 is CASRDVGRRNETQYF. For the CDR3, the DNA is TGCGCCAGCAGGGATGTAGGGAGGCGCAATGAGACCCAGTACTTC. This chain joins TRBV4-1 and TRBJ2-5; tentative D call: TRBD2 (6 bases). Germline-derived CDR1 and CDR2 are MGHRA and YSYEKL. Trimming removed 6 bases from V and 5 bases from J, with 19 bases in between. The CDR3 consists of 15 residues.

This clonotype has at least ten counts. The J gene is TRBJ1-1, the V gene TRBV5-5; tentative D call: TRBD1 (5 bases). In germline, CDR1 is SGHKS, CDR2 YYEKEE (reference sequence). CDR3 size: 14 residues. Trimming took off 4 bases at V and 10 bases at J, with 20 bases between the two ends. DNA of the CDR3: TGTGCCAGCAGCCGAGGACCTTCGGGGGGTGGAGCTTTCTTT. It translates to CASSRGPSGGGAFF.

The sample holds many counts of this clonotype. This sequence joins TRBV7-9 and TRBJ2-1, with D possibly TRBD2 on 5 matching bases. V gave up 3 bases and J gave up 0 bases, with 12 bases separating them. CDR1 is SEHNR and CDR2 is FQNEAQ in the germline V gene (reference sequence). The CDR3 totals 16 residues. The CDR3 nucleotides read TGTGCCAGCAGCTTGGGCGAGGAGGTCTCCTACAATGAGCAGTTCTTC. It encodes CASSLGEEVSYNEQFF.

This clonotype was seen at least ten times. This rearrangement joins TRBV2 to TRBJ2-7; 14 bases match TRBD2. This CDR3 has 18 amino acids. CDR1 is SNHLY, CDR2 FYNNEI, per germline. The J segment lost 4 bases and the V segment lost 2 bases, leaving 10 bases of the junction unmatched. The CDR3 DNA is TGTGCCAGCAGTGAACTGGGACTAGCGGGAGTGGGCGGATACGAGCAGTACTTC. Protein sequence: CASSELGLAGVGGYEQYF.

This clonotype came up many times. The chain has TRBV12-3 or TRBV12-4 and TRBJ2-7; 7 bases map to TRBD2. CDR3 length: 14 residues. V gave up 4 bases and J gave up 7 bases; unmatched junction bases: 10. The CDR3 loop is CASSSFGGEGEQYF. DNA of the CDR3: TGTGCCAGCAGTTCATTTGGGGGGGAGGGGGAGCAGTACTTC.

The table lists this clonotype with many counts. V and J are TRBV11-2 and TRBJ1-5; possibly TRBD1 for D (5 bases). Germline CDR1 reads SGHAT; CDR2 reads FQNNGV. The CDR3 has 15 residues. V was clipped by 0 bases and J by 7 bases, with 13 bases between them. For the CDR3, the DNA is TGTGCCAGCAGCTTAGATTTCCAGGGTGGGCAGCCCCAGCATTTT. Translating gives CASSLDFQGGQPQHF.